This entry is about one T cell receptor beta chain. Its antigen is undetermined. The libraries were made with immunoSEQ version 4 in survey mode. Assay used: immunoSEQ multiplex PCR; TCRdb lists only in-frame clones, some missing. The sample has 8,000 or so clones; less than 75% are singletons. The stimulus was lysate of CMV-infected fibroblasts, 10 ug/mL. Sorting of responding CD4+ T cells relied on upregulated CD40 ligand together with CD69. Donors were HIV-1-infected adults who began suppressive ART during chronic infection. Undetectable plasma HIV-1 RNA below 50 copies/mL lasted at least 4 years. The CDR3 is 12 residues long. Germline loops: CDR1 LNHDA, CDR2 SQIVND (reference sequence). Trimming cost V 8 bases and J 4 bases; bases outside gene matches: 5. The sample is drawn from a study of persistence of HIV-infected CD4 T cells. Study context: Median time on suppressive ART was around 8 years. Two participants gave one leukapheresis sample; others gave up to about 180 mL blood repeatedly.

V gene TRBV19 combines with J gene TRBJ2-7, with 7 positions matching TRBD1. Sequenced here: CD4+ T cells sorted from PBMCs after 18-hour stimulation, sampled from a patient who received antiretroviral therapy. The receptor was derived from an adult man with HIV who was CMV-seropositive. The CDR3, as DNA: TGTGCCAGTGGGGGACAGAATTACGAGCAGTACTTC. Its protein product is CASGGQNYEQYF.